What follows describes a single T cell receptor (beta chain). Its antigen remains unknown. This CDR3 is 18 amino acids long. Germline V gene sequence: CDR1 SGHNT, CDR2 YYREEE (reference sequence). V lost 4 bases, J lost 1 base, and 15 bases stayed unmatched. The sample comes from a study of beta chain features in type 1 diabetes. Regarding the study as a whole: TCRB CDR3 length was moderately but significantly reduced in all four CD4+ subsets of Type 1 diabetes patients.

As every portion of the isolated RNA was reverse transcribed, the sequencing read expressed TCRB transcripts. Clones were sequenced by immunoSEQ multiplex PCR, and TCRdb holds only the in-frame ones, with some missing. The sample includes 500,000 to 650,000 clones, around 12% of them seen just once. The rearrangement joins TRBV5-4 to TRBJ2-7; 9 bases align to TRBD1. The receptor was isolated from a man aged 30 to 45 with type 1 diabetes. Sequenced input: naive CD4+ T cells from blood. CDR3 sequence (DNA): TGTGCCAGCAGCCTCGTCCCGGGACAGGGAACGGGTTCCTACGAGCAGTACTTC. This gives the protein CASSLVPGQGTGSYEQYF.